This T cell receptor (beta chain) was documented in a study of siplizumab effects on memory and regulatory T cells. Data came from immunoSEQ multiplex PCR; TCRdb stores just in-frame clones and leaves some out. The data contain roughly 100,000 clones, roughly 93% of them singletons. This clonotype originated in a human donor in good health. The sample consisted of CD8+ T cells sorted from blood.

Here the CDR3 reads CASRRGATTDTQYF. CDR3 DNA sequence: TGTGCCAGCAGGCGGGGGGCCACCACAGATACGCAGTATTTT. This chain joins TRBV7-3 and TRBJ2-3; TRBD2 aligns across 8 bases. V gave up 6 bases and J gave up 2 bases; unmatched junction bases: 4. The CDR3 sequence is 14 residues long. Germline V CDR1 and CDR2: SGHTA, FQGTGA.